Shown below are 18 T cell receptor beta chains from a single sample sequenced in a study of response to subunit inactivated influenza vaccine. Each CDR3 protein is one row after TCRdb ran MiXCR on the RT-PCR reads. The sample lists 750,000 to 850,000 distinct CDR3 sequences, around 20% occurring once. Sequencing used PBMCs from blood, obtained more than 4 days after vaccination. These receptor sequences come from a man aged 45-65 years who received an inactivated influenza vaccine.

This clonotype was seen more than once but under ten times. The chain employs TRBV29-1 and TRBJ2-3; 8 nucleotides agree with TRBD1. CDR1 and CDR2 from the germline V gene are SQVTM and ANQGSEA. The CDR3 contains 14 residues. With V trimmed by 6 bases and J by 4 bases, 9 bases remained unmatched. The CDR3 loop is CSVPDRVGADTQYF. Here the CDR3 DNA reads TGCAGCGTCCCGGACAGGGTGGGAGCAGATACGCAGTATTTT.

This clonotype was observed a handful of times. The CDR3 DNA is TGTGCCACCAGTGATTTTCGAGGGAACACAGATACGCAGTATTTT. Encoded protein: CATSDFRGNTDTQYF. The rearrangement uses TRBV24-1 and TRBJ2-3; perhaps TRBD2 as D (5 bases). The CDR3 has 15 residues. Trimming shortened V by 1 base and J by 2 bases, and 9 bases separated the two germline ends. Looked up from germline, CDR1 is KGHDR and CDR2 is SFDVKD.

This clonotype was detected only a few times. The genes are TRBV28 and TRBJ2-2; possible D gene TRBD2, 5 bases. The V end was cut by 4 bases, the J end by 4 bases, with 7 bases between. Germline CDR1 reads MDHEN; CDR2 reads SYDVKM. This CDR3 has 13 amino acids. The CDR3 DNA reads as TGTGCCAGCAGTTCCACTAGCACCGGGGAGCTGTTTTTT. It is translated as CASSSTSTGELFF. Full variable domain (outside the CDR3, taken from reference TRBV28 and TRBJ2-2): DVKVTQSSRYLVKRTGEKVFLECVQDMDHENMFWYRQDPGLGLRLIYFSYDVKMKEKGDIPEGYSVSREKKERFSLILESASTNQTSMYLCASSSTSTGELFFGEGSRLTVL.

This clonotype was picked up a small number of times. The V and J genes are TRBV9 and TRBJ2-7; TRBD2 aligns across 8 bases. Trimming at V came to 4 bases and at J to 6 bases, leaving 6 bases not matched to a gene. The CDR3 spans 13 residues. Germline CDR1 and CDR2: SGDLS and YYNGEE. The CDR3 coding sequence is TGTGCCAGCAGCTCTAAGGCGGGGGGCGAGCAGTACTTC. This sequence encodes CASSSKAGGEQYF.

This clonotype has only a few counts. The CDR3 protein is CSVLGGYLQETQYF. Here the CDR3 DNA reads TGCAGCGTCTTGGGAGGGTACCTACAAGAGACCCAGTACTTC. The genes are TRBV29-1 and TRBJ2-5; 7 bases align to TRBD2. With V trimmed by 6 bases and J by 2 bases, 9 bases remained unmatched. Germline values: CDR1 SQVTM, CDR2 ANQGSEA. The CDR3 is 14 residues long.

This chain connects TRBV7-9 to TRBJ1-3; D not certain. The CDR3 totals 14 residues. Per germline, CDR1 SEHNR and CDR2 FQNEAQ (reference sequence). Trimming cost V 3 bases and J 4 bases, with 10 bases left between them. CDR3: CASSLGKKGNTIYF. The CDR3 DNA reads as TGTGCCAGCAGCTTGGGGAAGAAGGGAAACACCATATATTTT. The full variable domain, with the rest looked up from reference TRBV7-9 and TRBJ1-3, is DTGVSQNPRHKITKRGQNVTFRCDPISEHNRLYWYRQTLGQGPEFLTYFQNEAQLEKSRLLSDRFSAERPKGSFSTLEIQRTEQGDSAMYLCASSLGKKGNTIYFGEGSWLTVV.

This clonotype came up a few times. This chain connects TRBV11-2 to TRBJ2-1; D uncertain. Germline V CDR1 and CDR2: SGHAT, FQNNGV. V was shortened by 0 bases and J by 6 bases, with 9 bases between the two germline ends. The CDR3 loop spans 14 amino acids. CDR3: CASSLDVLFNEQFF. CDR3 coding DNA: TGTGCCAGCAGCTTAGATGTACTATTCAATGAGCAGTTCTTC.

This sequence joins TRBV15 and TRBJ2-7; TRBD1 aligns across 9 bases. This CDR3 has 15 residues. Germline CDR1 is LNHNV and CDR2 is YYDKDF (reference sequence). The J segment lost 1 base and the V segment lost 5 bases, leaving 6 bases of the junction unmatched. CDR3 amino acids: CATSGQGTGSYEQYF. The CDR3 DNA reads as TGTGCCACCAGCGGACAAGGGACAGGGTCCTACGAGCAGTACTTC.

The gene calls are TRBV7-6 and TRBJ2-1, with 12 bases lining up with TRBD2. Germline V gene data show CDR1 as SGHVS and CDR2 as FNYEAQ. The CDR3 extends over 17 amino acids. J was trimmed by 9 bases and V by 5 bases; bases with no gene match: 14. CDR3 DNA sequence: TGTGCCAGCAGCGCCCGACTAGCGGGAGAGGGGGGGGGTGAGCAGTTCTTC. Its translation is CASSARLAGEGGGEQFF.

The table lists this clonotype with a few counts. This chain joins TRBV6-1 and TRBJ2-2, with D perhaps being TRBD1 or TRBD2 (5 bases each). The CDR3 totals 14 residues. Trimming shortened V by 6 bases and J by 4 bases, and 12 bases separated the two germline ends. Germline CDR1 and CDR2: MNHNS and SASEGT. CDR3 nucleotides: TGTGCCAGCAGAAAAGGGACCTCCACCGGGGAGCTGTTTTTT. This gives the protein CASRKGTSTGELFF.

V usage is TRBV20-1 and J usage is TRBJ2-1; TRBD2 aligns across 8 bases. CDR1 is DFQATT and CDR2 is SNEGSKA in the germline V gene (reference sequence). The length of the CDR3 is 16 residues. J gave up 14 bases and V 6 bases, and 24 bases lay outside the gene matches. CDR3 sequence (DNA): TGCAGTGCGCACCCCGCCGGGACTAGACGTTCAATGAGGGAGTTCTTC. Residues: CSAHPAGTRRSMREFF.

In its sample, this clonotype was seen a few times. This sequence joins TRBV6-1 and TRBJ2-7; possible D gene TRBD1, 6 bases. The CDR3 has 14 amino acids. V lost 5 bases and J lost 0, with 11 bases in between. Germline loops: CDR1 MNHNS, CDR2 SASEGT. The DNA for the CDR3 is TGTGCCAGCAGTAAACAGGGATACTCCTACGAGCAGTACTTC. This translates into CASSKQGYSYEQYF.

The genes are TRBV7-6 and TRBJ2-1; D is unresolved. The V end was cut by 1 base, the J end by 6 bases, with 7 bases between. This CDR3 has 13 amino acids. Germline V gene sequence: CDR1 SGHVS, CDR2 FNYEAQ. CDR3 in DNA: TGTGCCAGCAGCTTAGGGTCCCCCAATGAGCAGTTCTTC. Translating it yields CASSLGSPNEQFF.

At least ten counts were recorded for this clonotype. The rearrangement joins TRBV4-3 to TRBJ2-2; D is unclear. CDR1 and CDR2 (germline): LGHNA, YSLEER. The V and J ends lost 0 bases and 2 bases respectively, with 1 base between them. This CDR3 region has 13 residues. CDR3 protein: CASSQENTGELFF. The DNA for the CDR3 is TGCGCCAGCAGCCAAGAAAACACCGGGGAGCTGTTTTTT.

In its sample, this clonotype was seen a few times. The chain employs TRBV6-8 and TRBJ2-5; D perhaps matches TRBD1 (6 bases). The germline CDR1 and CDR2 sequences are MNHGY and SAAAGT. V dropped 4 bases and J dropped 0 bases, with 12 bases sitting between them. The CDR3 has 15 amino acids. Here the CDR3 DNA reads TGTGCCAGCAGTTTCCCAGGGGACAACCAAGAGACCCAGTACTTC. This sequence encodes CASSFPGDNQETQYF.

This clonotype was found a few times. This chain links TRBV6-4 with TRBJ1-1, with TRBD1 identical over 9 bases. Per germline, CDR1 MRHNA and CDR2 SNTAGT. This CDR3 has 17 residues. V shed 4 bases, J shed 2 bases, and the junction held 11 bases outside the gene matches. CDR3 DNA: TGTGCCAGCAGTGGACGCGACAGGGGGAGAAGTAACACTGAAGCTTTCTTT. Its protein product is CASSGRDRGRSNTEAFF.

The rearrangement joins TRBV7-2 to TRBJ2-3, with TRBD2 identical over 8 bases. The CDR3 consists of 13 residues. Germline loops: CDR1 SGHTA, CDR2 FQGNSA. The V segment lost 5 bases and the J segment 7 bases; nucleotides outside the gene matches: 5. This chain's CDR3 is CASSNPGGYTQYF. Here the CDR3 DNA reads TGTGCCAGCAGCAACCCGGGGGGGTATACGCAGTATTTT. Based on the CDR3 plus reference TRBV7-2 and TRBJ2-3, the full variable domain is GAGVSQSPSNKVTEKGKDVELRCDPISGHTALYWYRQSLGQGLEFLIYFQGNSAPDKSGLPSDRFSAERTGGSVSTLTIQRTQQEDSAVYLCASSNPGGYTQYFGPGTRLTVL.

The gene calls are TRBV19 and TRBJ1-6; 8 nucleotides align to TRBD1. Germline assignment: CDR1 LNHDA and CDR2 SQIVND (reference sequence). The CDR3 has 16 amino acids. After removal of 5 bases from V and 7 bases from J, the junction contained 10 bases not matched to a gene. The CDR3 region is CASSADREGLNSPLHF. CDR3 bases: TGTGCCAGTAGTGCGGACAGGGAGGGGTTGAATTCACCCCTCCACTTT.